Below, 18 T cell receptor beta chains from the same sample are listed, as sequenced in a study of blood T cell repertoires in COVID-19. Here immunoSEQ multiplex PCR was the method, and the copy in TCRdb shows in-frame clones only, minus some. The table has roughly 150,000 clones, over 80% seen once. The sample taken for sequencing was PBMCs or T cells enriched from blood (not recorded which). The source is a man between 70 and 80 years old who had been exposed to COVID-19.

CDR3 sequence: CAWSAGDTIYF. The CDR3 DNA is TGTGCCTGGAGTGCGGGAGACACCATATATTTT. This chain joins TRBV30 and TRBJ1-3, with unresolved D. The CDR3 sequence is 11 residues long. Trimming pared 1 base from V and 8 bases from J, leaving 6 bases between. Per germline, CDR1 GTSNPN and CDR2 SVGIG (reference sequence).

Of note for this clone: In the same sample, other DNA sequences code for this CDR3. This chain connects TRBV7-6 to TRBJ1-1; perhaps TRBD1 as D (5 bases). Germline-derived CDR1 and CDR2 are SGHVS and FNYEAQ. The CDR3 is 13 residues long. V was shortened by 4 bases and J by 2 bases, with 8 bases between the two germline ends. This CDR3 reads CASSSDSNTEAFF. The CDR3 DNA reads TGTGCCAGCAGCTCAGACAGTAACACTGAAGCTTTCTTT.

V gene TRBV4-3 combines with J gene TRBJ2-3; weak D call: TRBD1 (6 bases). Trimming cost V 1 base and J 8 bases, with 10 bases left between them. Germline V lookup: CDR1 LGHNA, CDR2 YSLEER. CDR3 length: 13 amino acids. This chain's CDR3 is CASSQGTAGTQYF. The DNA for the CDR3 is TGCGCCAGCAGCCAAGGGACAGCCGGTACGCAGTATTTT.

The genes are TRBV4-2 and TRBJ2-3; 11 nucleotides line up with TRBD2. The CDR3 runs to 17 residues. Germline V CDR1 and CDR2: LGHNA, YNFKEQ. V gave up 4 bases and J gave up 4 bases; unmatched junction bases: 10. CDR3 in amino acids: CASSLRNSGGVSDTQYF. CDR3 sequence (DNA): TGTGCCAGCAGCCTTCGAAATAGCGGGGGGGTATCAGATACGCAGTATTTT.

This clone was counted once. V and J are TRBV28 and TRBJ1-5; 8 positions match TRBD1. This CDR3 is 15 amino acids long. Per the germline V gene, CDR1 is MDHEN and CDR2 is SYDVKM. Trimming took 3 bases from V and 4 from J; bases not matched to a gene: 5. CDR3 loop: CASSFPDRANQPQHF. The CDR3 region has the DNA TGTGCCAGCAGTTTCCCGGACAGGGCTAATCAGCCCCAGCATTTT.

CDR3 region: CASSVTGEGQPQHF. Written as DNA, the CDR3 is TGTGCCAGCAGCGTAACGGGGGAAGGTCAGCCCCAGCATTTT. V gene TRBV4-2 combines with J gene TRBJ1-5; a possible D gene is TRBD1 (5 bases). Per the germline V gene, CDR1 is LGHNA and CDR2 is YNFKEQ. The CDR3 is made up of 14 amino acids. The ends were cut back, 5 bases at V and 6 bases at J, with 14 bases in the middle.

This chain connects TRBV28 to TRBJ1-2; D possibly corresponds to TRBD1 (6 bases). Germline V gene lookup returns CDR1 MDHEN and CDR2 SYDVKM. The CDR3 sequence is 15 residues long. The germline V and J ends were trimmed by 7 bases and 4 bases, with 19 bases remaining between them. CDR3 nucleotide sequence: TGTGCCAGCACGCCACAGGGATGGGGAACCTATGGCTACACCTTC. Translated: CASTPQGWGTYGYTF.

The CDR3 sequence is CASSHVQGRDRGYTF. The CDR3 DNA is TGCGCCAGCAGCCACGTACAGGGCCGCGACCGGGGCTACACCTTC. V and J are TRBV4-3 and TRBJ1-2, with D possibly matching TRBD1 (6 bases). CDR3 length equals 15 residues. Germline lookup yields CDR1 LGHNA and CDR2 YSLEER. Trimming shortened V by 3 bases and J by 8 bases, and 19 bases separated the two germline ends.

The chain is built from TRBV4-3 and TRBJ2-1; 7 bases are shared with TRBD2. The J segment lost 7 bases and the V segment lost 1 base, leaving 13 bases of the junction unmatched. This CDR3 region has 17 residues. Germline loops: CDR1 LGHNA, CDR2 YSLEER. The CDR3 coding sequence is TGCGCCAGCAGCCAAGGGGGCGGGAGTGCTAAAAGGAATGAGCAGTTCTTC. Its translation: CASSQGGGSAKRNEQFF.

CDR3 DNA: TGTGCCAGCAGTGAAACCTCAGCGGTACCTCAGCCCCAGCATTTT. This codes for CASSETSAVPQPQHF. The rearrangement joins TRBV2 to TRBJ1-5; D ambiguous. This CDR3 comprises 15 residues. Germline values: CDR1 SNHLY, CDR2 FYNNEI. V lost 2 bases and J 6 bases, leaving 14 bases between the germline ends.

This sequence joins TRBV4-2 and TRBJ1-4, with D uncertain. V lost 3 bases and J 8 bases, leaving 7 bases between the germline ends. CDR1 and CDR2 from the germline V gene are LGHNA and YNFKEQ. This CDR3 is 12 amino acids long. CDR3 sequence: CASSQGVEKLFF. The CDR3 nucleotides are TGTGCCAGCAGCCAGGGCGTCGAAAAACTGTTTTTT.

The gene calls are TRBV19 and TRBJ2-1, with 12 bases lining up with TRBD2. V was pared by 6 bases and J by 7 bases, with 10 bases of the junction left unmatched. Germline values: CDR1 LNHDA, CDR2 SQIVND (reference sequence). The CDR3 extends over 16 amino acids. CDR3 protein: CASSIQTSGSRNEQFF. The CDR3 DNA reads TGTGCCAGTAGCATACAGACTAGCGGGAGTAGGAATGAGCAGTTCTTC.

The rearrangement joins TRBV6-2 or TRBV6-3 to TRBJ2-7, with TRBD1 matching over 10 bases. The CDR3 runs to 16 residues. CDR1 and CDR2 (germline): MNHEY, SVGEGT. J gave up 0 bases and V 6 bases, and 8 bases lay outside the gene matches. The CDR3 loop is CASSRDRDRGSYEQYF. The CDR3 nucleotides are TGTGCCAGCAGCCGCGACCGGGACAGGGGCTCCTACGAGCAGTACTTC.

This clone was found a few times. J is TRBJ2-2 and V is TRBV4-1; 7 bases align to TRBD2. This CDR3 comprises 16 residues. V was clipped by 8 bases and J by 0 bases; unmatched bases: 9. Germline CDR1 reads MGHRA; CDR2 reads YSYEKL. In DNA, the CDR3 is TGCGCCAGCGAGGCTAGCGGAGTCGCGAACACCGGGGAGCTGTTTTTT. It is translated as CASEASGVANTGELFF.

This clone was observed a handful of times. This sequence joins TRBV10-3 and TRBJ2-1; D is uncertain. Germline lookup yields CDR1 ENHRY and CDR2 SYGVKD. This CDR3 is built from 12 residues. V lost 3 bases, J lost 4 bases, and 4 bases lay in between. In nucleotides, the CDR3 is TGTGCCATCAGTGATCGGTACAATGAGCAGTTCTTC. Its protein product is CAISDRYNEQFF.

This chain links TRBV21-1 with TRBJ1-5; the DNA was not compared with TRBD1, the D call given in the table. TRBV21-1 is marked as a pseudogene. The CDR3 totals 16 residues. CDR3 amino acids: CASSPPGGRSNQPQHF. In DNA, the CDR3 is TGTGCCAGCAGCCCCCCCGGTGGCAGGAGCAATCAGCCCCAGCATTTT.

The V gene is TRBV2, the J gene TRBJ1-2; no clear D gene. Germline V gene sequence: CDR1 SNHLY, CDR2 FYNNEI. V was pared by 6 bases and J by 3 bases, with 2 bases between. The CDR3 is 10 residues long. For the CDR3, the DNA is TGTGCCAGCAGCTACTATGGCTACACCTTC. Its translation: CASSYYGYTF.

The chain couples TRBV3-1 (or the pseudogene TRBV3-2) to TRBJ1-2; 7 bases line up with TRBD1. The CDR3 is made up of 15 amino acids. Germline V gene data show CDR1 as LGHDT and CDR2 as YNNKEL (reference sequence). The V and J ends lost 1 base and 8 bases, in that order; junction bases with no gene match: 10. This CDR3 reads CASSQVSTGRKGYTF. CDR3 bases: TGTGCCAGCAGCCAAGTGTCGACAGGGAGGAAGGGCTACACCTTC.